Below, 17 T cell receptor beta chains from the same sample are listed, as sequenced in a study of cytomegalovirus exposure and HLA in healthy donors. The PCR used 60 Vbeta and 13 Jbeta primers. Libraries were prepared by immunoSEQ multiplex PCR; TCRdb keeps only in-frame clonotypes and omits some of them. This sample has approximately 120,000 clones, with less than 80% found just once. Sample: PBMCs. These receptors were obtained from a woman in her forties or fifties in good health and CMV-seronegative.

The chain couples TRBV5-6 to TRBJ2-1; TRBD2 agrees at 13 bases. Trimming cost V 4 bases and J 7 bases; bases outside gene matches: 5. This CDR3 has 15 amino acids. Germline CDR1 is SGHDT and CDR2 is YYEEEE. CDR3 residues: CASSLGTSGANEQFF. CDR3 sequence (DNA): TGTGCCAGCAGCCTAGGGACTAGCGGGGCGAATGAGCAGTTCTTC.

This sequence joins TRBV23-1 and TRBJ2-1; the match to TRBD2 covers 10 bases. TRBV23-1 is an ORF; its function is uncertain. The CDR3 covers 17 residues. With V trimmed by 4 bases and J by 8 bases, 14 bases remained unmatched. In DNA, the CDR3 is TGCGCCAGCAGTCGTCCCTCCGAGCGGGAGGGCTGCGATGAGCAGTTCTTC. Protein product: CASSRPSEREGCDEQFF.

V is TRBV19 and J is TRBJ1-5; TRBD1 is a possible D gene (5 bases). CDR1 and CDR2 from the germline V gene are LNHDA and SQIVND (reference sequence). Trimming left V 5 bases short and J 7 bases short, with 15 bases between. The CDR3 consists of 14 residues. This CDR3 is CASSPPPGIQPQHF. For the CDR3, the DNA is TGTGCCAGTAGTCCACCCCCAGGGATCCAGCCCCAGCATTTT.

This chain's CDR3 is CASSFTENTEAFF. The DNA for the CDR3 is TGTGCCAGCAGCTTTACAGAGAACACTGAAGCTTTCTTT. The V and J genes are TRBV7-2 and TRBJ1-1; D is undetermined. V shed 3 bases and J shed 1 base, with 6 bases lying between them. This CDR3 is built from 13 residues. Germline-derived CDR1 and CDR2 are SGHTA and FQGNSA. Drawing the rest from reference TRBV7-2 and TRBJ1-1, the complete variable domain is GAGVSQSPSNKVTEKGKDVELRCDPISGHTALYWYRQSLGQGLEFLIYFQGNSAPDKSGLPSDRFSAERTGGSVSTLTIQRTQQEDSAVYLCASSFTENTEAFFGQGTRLTVV.

The CDR3 bases are TGTGCCAGCAGCTTAGGGACTAGCGGGAGCTCCTACGAGCAGTACTTC. Protein product: CASSLGTSGSSYEQYF. This sequence joins TRBV7-8 and TRBJ2-7, with 13 bases that match TRBD2. The junction had 0 bases not matched to a gene; V was cut back by 1 base and J by 0 bases. The CDR3 is made up of 16 amino acids. Germline CDR1 is SGHVS and CDR2 is FQNEAQ. The full variable domain, with the rest looked up from reference TRBV7-8 and TRBJ2-7, is GAGVSQSPRYKVAKRGQDVALRCDPISGHVSLFWYQQALGQGPEFLTYFQNEAQLDKSGLPSDRFFAERPEGSVSTLKIQRTQQEDSAVYLCASSLGTSGSSYEQYFGPGTRLTVT.

The CDR3 loop is CASSSGTGSYEQYF. CDR3 DNA: TGCGCCAGCAGCTCGGGGACAGGATCCTACGAGCAGTACTTC. The rearrangement joins TRBV5-1 to TRBJ2-7; 8 bases fit TRBD1. Germline lookup yields CDR1 SGHRS and CDR2 YFSETQ. The CDR3 is made up of 14 amino acids. The junction had 3 bases not matched to a gene; V was cut back by 3 bases and J by 1 base. Using reference TRBV5-1 and TRBJ2-7 for the parts outside the CDR3, the full variable domain is KAGVTQTPRYLIKTRGQQVTLSCSPISGHRSVSWYQQTPGQGLQFLFEYFSETQRNKGNFPGRFSGRQFSNSRSEMNVSTLELGDSALYLCASSSGTGSYEQYFGPGTRLTVT.

This clone came up once. V usage is TRBV19 and J usage is TRBJ2-3; the D gene is possibly TRBD1 (7 bases). The CDR3 loop spans 12 amino acids. Between the trimmed V and J ends, which lost 6 bases and 6 bases, there was a span of 10 bases. The germline CDR1 and CDR2 sequences are LNHDA and SQIVND (reference sequence). The CDR3 DNA sequence: TGTGCCAGTAGACCAGGGGGGGATACGCAGTATTTT. Translated: CASRPGGDTQYF.

J is TRBJ1-5 and V is TRBV30; D is unclear. The CDR3 contains 13 residues. The V gene's germline CDR1 is GTSNPN and CDR2 SVGIG (reference sequence). The germline V and J ends were trimmed by 2 bases and 5 bases, with 10 bases remaining between them. The CDR3 spells CAWSPGLDQPQHF. CDR3 DNA: TGTGCCTGGAGTCCGGGGTTGGATCAGCCCCAGCATTTT.

The V call is TRBV15, the J call TRBJ2-1; TRBD2 aligns across 11 bases. Germline V gives CDR1 LNHNV, CDR2 YYDKDF (reference sequence). This CDR3 region has 15 residues. V shed 9 bases, J shed 6 bases, and the junction held 10 bases outside the gene matches. The CDR3 sequence: CATRLLAGVGNEQFF. CDR3 DNA: TGTGCCACTCGCCTACTAGCGGGAGTTGGCAATGAGCAGTTCTTC.

This clone was detected a few times. The chain couples TRBV6-5 to TRBJ2-3, with 10 bases identical to TRBD2. The CDR3 loop spans 14 amino acids. Germline trimming cut 7 bases from V and 4 bases from J; bases unmatched to any gene: 5. Germline V gene data show CDR1 as MNHEY and CDR2 as SVGAGI. The CDR3 bases are TGTGCCAGCAAAACTAGCGGGGCTGCAGATACGCAGTATTTT. This codes for CASKTSGAADTQYF.

The chain joins TRBV4-1 to TRBJ2-1, with 12 bases identical to TRBD2. Trimming cost V 0 bases and J 4 bases; bases outside gene matches: 4. This CDR3 is 17 amino acids long. CDR1 and CDR2 from the germline V gene are MGHRA and YSYEKL. CDR3 protein: CASSQDLTSGGYNEQFF. For the CDR3, the DNA is TGCGCCAGCAGCCAAGATTTGACTAGCGGGGGATACAATGAGCAGTTCTTC.

CDR3 sequence: CASSPGTGGRTVYGYTF. The CDR3 DNA sequence: TGCGCCAGCAGCCCCGGGACAGGGGGGCGAACCGTCTATGGCTACACCTTC. This chain connects TRBV4-3 to TRBJ1-2, with TRBD1 matching over 11 bases. Trimming cost V 4 bases and J 4 bases; bases outside gene matches: 11. Germline loops: CDR1 LGHNA, CDR2 YSLEER. There are 17 residues in the CDR3.

This chain joins TRBV6-6 and TRBJ2-1, with 11 bases that match TRBD2. The CDR3 runs to 15 residues. In germline, CDR1 is MNHNY, CDR2 SVGAGI (reference sequence). V lost 6 bases to trimming and J lost 1 base; unmatched junction nucleotides: 2. CDR3: CASRLAGVSYNEQFF. The DNA for the CDR3 is TGTGCCAGCAGACTAGCGGGAGTATCCTACAATGAGCAGTTCTTC.

The J gene is TRBJ1-2, the V gene TRBV9; 10 nucleotides line up with TRBD1. In germline, CDR1 is SGDLS, CDR2 YYNGEE. The junction had 5 bases not matched to a gene; V was cut back by 4 bases and J by 8 bases. The CDR3 spans 13 residues. The CDR3 coding sequence is TGTGCCAGCAGCACCGGGACAGGGGAAGGCTACACCTTC. As protein: CASSTGTGEGYTF.

This chain connects TRBV7-8 to TRBJ2-1, with 14 bases aligning to TRBD2. The CDR3 runs 17 residues. The germline gives CDR1 SGHVS, CDR2 FQNEAQ. V was pared by 2 bases and J by 10 bases, with 10 bases of the junction left unmatched. Written as DNA, the CDR3 is TGTGCCAGCAGCTTACCACCGGGACTAGCGGGAGCGGGGGAGCAGTTCTTC. Residues: CASSLPPGLAGAGEQFF.

This chain connects TRBV7-9 to TRBJ2-5; D perhaps matches TRBD2 (5 bases). Germline CDR1 reads SEHNR; CDR2 reads FQNEAQ (reference sequence). The CDR3 totals 15 residues. Trimming pared 5 bases from V and 4 bases from J, leaving 17 bases between. The CDR3, as DNA: TGTGCCAGCAGCCAGCGGCTCTCGGGTGGAGAGACCCAGTACTTC. This encodes CASSQRLSGGETQYF.

The V gene is TRBV30, the J gene TRBJ2-3, with 7 bases fitting TRBD1. J gave up 2 bases and V 1 base, and 6 bases lay outside the gene matches. The CDR3 spans 15 residues. CDR1 and CDR2 from the germline V gene are GTSNPN and SVGIG (reference sequence). As DNA, the CDR3 is TGTGCCTGGAGTGCCGACAGGGTCGCCACAGATACGCAGTATTTT. Translating gives CAWSADRVATDTQYF.